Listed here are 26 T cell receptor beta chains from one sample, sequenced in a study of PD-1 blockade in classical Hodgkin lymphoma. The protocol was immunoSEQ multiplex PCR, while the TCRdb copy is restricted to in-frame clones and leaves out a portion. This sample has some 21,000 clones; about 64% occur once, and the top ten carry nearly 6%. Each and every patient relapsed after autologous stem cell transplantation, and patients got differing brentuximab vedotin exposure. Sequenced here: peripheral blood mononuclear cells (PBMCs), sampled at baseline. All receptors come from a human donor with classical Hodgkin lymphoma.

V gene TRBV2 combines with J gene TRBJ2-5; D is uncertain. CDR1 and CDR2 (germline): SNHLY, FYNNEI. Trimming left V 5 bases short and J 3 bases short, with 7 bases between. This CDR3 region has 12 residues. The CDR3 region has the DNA TGTGCCAGCAGTCACCCAAAAGAGACCCAGTACTTC. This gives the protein CASSHPKETQYF.

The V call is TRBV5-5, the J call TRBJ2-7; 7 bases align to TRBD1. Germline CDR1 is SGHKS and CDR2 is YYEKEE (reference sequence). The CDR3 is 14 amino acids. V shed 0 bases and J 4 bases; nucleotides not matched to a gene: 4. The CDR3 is CASSLGQGFYEQYF. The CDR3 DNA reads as TGTGCCAGCAGCTTGGGACAGGGATTTTACGAGCAGTACTTC.

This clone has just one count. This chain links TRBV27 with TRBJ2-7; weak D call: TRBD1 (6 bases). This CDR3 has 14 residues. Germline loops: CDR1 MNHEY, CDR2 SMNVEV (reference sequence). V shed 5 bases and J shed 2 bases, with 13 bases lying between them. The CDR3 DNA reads TGTGCCAGCAGTCCAAGGACAGCCCCCTACGAGCAGTACTTC. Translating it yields CASSPRTAPYEQYF.

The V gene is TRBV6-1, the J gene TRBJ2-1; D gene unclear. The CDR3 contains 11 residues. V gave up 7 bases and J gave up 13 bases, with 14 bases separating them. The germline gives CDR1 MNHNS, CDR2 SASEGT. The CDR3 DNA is TGTGCCAGCACGTTCGGAGCAGGACAGTTCTTC. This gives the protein CASTFGAGQFF.

The CDR3 region is CASSPTAPGNTEAFF. CDR3 sequence (DNA): TGTGCCAGCAGCCCGACAGCTCCGGGAAACACTGAAGCTTTCTTT. The chain joins TRBV11-3 to TRBJ1-1; tentative D call: TRBD1 (5 bases). The CDR3 contains 15 residues. Germline CDR1 SGHNT, CDR2 YENEEA. V gave up 5 bases and J gave up 2 bases, with 15 bases separating them.

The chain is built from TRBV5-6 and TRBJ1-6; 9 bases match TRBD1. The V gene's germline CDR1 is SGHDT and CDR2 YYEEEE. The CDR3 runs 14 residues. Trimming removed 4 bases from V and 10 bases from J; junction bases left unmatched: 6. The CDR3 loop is CASSRTGDGSPLHF. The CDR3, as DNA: TGTGCCAGCAGCCGGACAGGGGACGGCTCACCCCTCCACTTT.

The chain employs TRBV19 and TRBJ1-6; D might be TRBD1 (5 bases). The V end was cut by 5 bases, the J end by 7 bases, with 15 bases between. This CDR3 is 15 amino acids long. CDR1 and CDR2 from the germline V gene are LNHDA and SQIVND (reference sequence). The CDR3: CASSSGQRINSPLHF. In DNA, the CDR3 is TGTGCCAGTAGTTCAGGGCAGAGGATCAATTCACCCCTCCACTTT. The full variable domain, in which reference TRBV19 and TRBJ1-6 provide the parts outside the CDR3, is DGGITQSPKYLFRKEGQNVTLSCEQNLNHDAMYWYRQDPGQGLRLIYYSQIVNDFQKGDIAEGYSVSREKKESFPLTVTSAQKNPTAFYLCASSSGQRINSPLHFGNGTRLTVT.

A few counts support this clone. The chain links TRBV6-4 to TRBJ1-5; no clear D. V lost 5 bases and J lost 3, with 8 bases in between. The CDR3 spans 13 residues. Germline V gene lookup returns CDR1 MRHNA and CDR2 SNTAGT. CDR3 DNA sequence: TGTGCCAGCAGTCTACGACTCAATCAGCCCCAGCATTTT. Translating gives CASSLRLNQPQHF.

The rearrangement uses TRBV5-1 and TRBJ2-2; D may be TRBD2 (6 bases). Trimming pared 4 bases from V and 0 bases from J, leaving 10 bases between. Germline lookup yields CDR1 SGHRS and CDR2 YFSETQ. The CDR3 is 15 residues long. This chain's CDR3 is CASSPGSSNTGELFF. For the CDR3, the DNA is TGCGCCAGCAGCCCCGGGAGTTCGAACACCGGGGAGCTGTTTTTT.

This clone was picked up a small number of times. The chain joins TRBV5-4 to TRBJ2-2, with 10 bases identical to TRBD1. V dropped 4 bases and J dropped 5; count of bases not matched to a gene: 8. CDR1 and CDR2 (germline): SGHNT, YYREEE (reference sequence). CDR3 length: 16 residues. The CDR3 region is CASSPGPGQGTGELFF. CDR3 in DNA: TGTGCCAGCAGCCCCGGCCCGGGACAGGGGACCGGGGAGCTGTTTTTT.

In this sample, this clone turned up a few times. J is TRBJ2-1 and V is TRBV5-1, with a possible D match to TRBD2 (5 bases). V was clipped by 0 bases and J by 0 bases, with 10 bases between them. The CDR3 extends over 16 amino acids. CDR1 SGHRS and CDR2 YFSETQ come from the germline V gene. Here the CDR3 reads CASSLDGSSSYNEQFF. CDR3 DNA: TGCGCCAGCAGCTTGGATGGGAGTAGCTCCTACAATGAGCAGTTCTTC.

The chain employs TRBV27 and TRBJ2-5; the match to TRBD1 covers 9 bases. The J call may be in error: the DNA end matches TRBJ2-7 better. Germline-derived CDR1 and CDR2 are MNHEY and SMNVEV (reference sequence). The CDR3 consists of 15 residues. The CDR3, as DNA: TGTGCCAGCAGGAGGATGACAGGGGGCTCCTACGAGCAGTACTTC. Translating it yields CASRRMTGGSYEQYF.

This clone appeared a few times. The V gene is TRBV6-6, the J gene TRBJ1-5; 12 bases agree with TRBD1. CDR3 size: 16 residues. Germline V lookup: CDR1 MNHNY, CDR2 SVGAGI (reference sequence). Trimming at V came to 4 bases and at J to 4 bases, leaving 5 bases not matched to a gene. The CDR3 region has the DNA TGTGCCAGCAGTTGGCCGGGACAGGGGGCGAATCAGCCCCAGCATTTT. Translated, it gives CASSWPGQGANQPQHF.

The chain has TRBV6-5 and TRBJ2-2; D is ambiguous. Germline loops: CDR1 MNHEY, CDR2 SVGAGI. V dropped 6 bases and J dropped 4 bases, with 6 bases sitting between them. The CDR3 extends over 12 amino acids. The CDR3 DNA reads TGTGCCAGCAGGGGGTTCACCGGGGAGCTGTTTTTT. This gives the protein CASRGFTGELFF.

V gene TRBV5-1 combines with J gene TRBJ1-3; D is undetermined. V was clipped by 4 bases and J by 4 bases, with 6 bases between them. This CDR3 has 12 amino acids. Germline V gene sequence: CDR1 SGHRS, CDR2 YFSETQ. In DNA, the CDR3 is TGCGCCAGCAGCACCGAGGGAAACACCATATATTTT. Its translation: CASSTEGNTIYF.

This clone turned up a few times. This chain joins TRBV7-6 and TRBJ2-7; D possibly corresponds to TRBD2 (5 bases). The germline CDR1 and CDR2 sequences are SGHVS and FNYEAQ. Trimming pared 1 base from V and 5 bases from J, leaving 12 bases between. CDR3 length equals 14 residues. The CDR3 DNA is TGTGCCAGCAGCTTAGGCTCGGGGAGTGACGAGCAGTACTTC. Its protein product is CASSLGSGSDEQYF. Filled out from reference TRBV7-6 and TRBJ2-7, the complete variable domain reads GAGVSQSPRYKVTKRGQDVALRCDPISGHVSLYWYRQALGQGPEFLTYFNYEAQQDKSGLPNDRFSAERPEGSISTLTIQRTEQRDSAMYRCASSLGSGSDEQYFGPGTRLTVT.

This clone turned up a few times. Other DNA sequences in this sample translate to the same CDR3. CDR3 sequence (DNA): TGTGCCAGCAGTGCCCGGGACAGGGGGGCTAATTCACCCCTCCACTTT. This translates into CASSARDRGANSPLHF. V and J are TRBV6-1 and TRBJ1-6; 11 bases align to TRBD1. The CDR3 is 16 residues long. Per germline, CDR1 MNHNS and CDR2 SASEGT. After removal of 4 bases from V and 6 bases from J, the junction contained 5 bases not matched to a gene.

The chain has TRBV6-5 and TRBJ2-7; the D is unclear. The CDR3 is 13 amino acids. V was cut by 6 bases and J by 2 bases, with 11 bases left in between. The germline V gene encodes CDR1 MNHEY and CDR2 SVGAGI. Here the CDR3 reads CASSSTLTYEQYF. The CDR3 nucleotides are TGTGCCAGCAGCTCTACACTTACCTACGAGCAGTACTTC.

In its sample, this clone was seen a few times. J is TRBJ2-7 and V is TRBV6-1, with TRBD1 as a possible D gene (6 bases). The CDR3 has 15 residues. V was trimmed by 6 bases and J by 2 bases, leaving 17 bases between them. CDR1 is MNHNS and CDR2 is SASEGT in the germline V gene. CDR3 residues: CASSLQTGSPYEQYF. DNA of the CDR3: TGTGCCAGCAGCCTCCAAACAGGGTCCCCCTACGAGCAGTACTTC.

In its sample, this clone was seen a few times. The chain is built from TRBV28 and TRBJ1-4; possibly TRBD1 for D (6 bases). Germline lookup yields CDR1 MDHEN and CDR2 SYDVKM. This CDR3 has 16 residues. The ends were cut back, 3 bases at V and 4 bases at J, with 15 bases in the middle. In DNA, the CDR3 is TGTGCCAGCAGTTTTTTGGACCAGGGGCTTAATGAAAAACTGTTTTTT. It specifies CASSFLDQGLNEKLFF.

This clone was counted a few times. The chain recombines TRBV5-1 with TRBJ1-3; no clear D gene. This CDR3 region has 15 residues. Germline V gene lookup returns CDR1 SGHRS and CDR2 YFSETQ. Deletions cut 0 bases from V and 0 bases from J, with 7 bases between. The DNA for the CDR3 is TGCGCCAGCAGCTTGGGTCGGGGCTCTGGAAACACCATATATTTT. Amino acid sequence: CASSLGRGSGNTIYF.

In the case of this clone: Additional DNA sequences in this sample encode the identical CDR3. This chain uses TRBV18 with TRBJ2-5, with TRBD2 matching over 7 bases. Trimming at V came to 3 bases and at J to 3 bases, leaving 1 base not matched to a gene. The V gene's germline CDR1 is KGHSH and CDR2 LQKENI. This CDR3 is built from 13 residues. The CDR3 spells CASSPGLEETQYF. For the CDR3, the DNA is TGTGCCAGCTCACCCGGACTAGAAGAGACCCAGTACTTC.

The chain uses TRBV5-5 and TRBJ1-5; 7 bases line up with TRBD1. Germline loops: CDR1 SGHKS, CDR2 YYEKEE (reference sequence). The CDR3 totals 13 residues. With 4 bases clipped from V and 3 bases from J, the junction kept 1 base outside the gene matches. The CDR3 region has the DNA TGTGCCAGCAGCGGGACAGTCAATCAGCCCCAGCATTTT. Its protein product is CASSGTVNQPQHF. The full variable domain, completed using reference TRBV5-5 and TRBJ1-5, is DAGVTQSPTHLIKTRGQQVTLRCSPISGHKSVSWYQQVLGQGPQFIFQYYEKEERGRGNFPDRFSARQFPNYSSELNVNALLLGDSALYLCASSGTVNQPQHFGDGTRLSIL.

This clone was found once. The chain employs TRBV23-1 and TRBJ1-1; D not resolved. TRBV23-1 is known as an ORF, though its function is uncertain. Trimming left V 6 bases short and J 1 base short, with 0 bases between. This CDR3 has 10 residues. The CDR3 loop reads CASRNTEAFF. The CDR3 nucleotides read TGCGCCAGCAGGAACACTGAAGCTTTCTTT.

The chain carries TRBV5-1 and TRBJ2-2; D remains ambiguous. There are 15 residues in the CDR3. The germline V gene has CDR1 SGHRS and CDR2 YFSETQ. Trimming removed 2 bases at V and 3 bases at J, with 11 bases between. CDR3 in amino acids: CASSFTQKYTGELFF. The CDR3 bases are TGCGCCAGCAGCTTTACCCAAAAATACACCGGGGAGCTGTTTTTT.

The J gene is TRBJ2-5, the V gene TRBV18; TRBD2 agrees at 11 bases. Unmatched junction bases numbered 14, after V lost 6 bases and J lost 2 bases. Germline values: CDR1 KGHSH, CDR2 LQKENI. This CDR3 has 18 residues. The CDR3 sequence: CASSRRVAGGLWQETQYF. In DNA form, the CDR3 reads TGTGCCAGCTCCCGAAGGGTAGCGGGGGGGCTGTGGCAAGAGACCCAGTACTTC.